This is a list of T cell receptor beta chains from one sample in a study of CD8 T cells in ankylosing spondylitis. One entry per CDR3 protein results from TCRdb running MiXCR on the 5' RACE reads. The profile covers fewer than 250,000 distinct CDR3 sequences, with 15% to 20% appearing a single time and about 42% taken by the ten largest. The sequencing sample was made of blood, either unsorted or a sorted T cell fraction (not recorded which). Source of these receptors: a male donor with ankylosing spondylitis. Each CDR3 is given with its conserved first and last residue. The D gene is left open where the match is weak. Rows may omit the clone size; those that give it use once, few, many or a size class.

17	TRBJ1-5	TRBV7-8	-	TRBD1	TGTGCCAGCAGCTTAGGGGGACAGGGGTCGAGCAATCAGCCCCAGCATTTT	CASSLGGQGSSNQPQHF
14	TRBJ2-7	TRBV5-1	-	-	TGCGCCAGCAGCACAAGTGAACCGACCTACGAGCAGTACTTC	CASSTSEPTYEQYF
14	TRBJ2-1	TRBV11-2	-	-	TGTGCCAGCAGCTCCCCCCGGTCCTACAATGAGCAGTTCTTC	CASSSPRSYNEQFF
16	TRBJ2-2	TRBV29-1	-	-	TGCAGCGTGGAGGAGACTAATTCAGCGAACACCGGGGAGCTGTTTTTT	CSVEETNSANTGELFF
14	TRBJ2-3	TRBV6-2/TRBV6-3	-	-	TGTGCCAGCAGCACAAGACTTGAGGCAGATACGCAGTATTTT	CASSTRLEADTQYF
13	TRBJ1-1	TRBV5-6	few	-	TGTGCCAGCAAACCCGGGAAGAACACTGAAGCTTTCTTT	CASKPGKNTEAFF
14	TRBJ2-7	TRBV20-1	-	-	TGCAGTGCCCTCGGCCCGGGACGGGTCGGGGAGCAGTACTTC	CSALGPGRVGEQYF
13	TRBJ2-1	TRBV29-1	few	-	TGCAGCGTTGGAGTGCACTCCTACAATGAGCAGTTCTTC	CSVGVHSYNEQFF
15	TRBJ2-2	TRBV7-2	many	-	TGTGCCAGCAGCTCGTCCGGGACCCACACCGGGGAGCTGTTTTTT	CASSSSGTHTGELFF
15	TRBJ2-2	TRBV7-7	-	-	TGTGCCAGCAGCTTAGGTGTTAGCGGCCTCGGGGAGCTGTTTTTT	CASSLGVSGLGELFF
19	TRBJ2-1	TRBV11-1	-	TRBD1	TGTGCCAGCAGCTTAGGGGTAGGTCAGGACAGGGCAGCCTACAATGAGCAGTTCTTC	CASSLGVGQDRAAYNEQFF
13	TRBJ2-7	TRBV11-2	few	-	TGTGCCAGCAGTCCGGTGGTTGGGGGCGGGCAGTACTTC	CASSPVVGGGQYF
13	TRBJ2-2	TRBV29-1	many	-	TGCAGCGTTCGCAGGGAGAACACCGGGGAGCTGTTTTTT	CSVRRENTGELFF
13	TRBJ2-1	TRBV7-9	few	-	TGTGCCAGCAGCTTGATACTAGAGAATGAGCAGTTCTTC	CASSLILENEQFF
15	TRBJ2-1	TRBV7-8	few	-	TGTGCCAGCAGCGAGGGACCTCCCAAGATTGGTGAGCAGTTCTTC	CASSEGPPKIGEQFF
16	TRBJ2-7	TRBV5-6	-	TRBD1	TGTGCCAGCAGCGGACCGGGACAGGGGGGACCCTACGAGCAGTACTTC	CASSGPGQGGPYEQYF
14	TRBJ2-3	TRBV12-3/TRBV12-4	-	-	TGTGCCAGCAGTTTCCACCCAACCACAGATACGCAGTATTTT	CASSFHPTTDTQYF
17	TRBJ2-7	TRBV7-6	-	TRBD2	TGTGCCAGCAGCTTAGCGCAAAGCGGGAGGGCACCCTACGAGCAGTACTTC	CASSLAQSGRAPYEQYF
15	TRBJ2-3	TRBV30	few	-	TGTGCCTGGAGTGGGTCAGGGGTTCGCACAGATACGCAGTATTTT	CAWSGSGVRTDTQYF
13	TRBJ1-6	TRBV19	-	TRBD1	TGTGCCAGTAGCTGGGACAGATCTTCACCCCTCCACTTT	CASSWDRSSPLHF
14	TRBJ2-3	TRBV27	-	-	TGTGCCAGCGGCCCCTTGGTCAGCACAGATACGCAGTATTTT	CASGPLVSTDTQYF
14	TRBJ2-3	TRBV4-1	few	-	TGCGCCAGCAGCCAAGCACTGGGAACAGATACGCAGTATTTT	CASSQALGTDTQYF
14	TRBJ1-4	TRBV5-1	-	-	TGCGCCAGCAGCTATGACGGGGGGCGCGATGAACTGTTTTTT	CASSYDGGRDELFF
13	TRBJ2-3	TRBV12-3/TRBV12-4	few	-	TGTGCCAGCAGTTCGAGTAGCGAGCATACGCAGTATTTT	CASSSSSEHTQYF
17	TRBJ2-1	TRBV13	few	TRBD1	TGTGCCAGCAGCCCCAACCCACGACAGGGTGGGTTCAATGAGCAGTTCTTC	CASSPNPRQGGFNEQFF
13	TRBJ1-1	TRBV19	once	-	TGTGCCAGTAGTGCTCCACAGAACACTGAAGCTTTCTTT	CASSAPQNTEAFF
13	TRBJ2-7	TRBV20-1	-	-	TGCAGTGCTCCAAGGACAGATCTCTACGAGCAGTACTTC	CSAPRTDLYEQYF
14	TRBJ1-1	TRBV28	few	-	TGTGCCAGCAGTTTAGCCGGGACATCTGATGAAGCTTTCTTT	CASSLAGTSDEAFF
13	TRBJ2-1	TRBV20-1	-	-	TGCAGTGCTAGAGACAGGCTCTACAATGAGCAGTTCTTC	CSARDRLYNEQFF
13	TRBJ1-1	TRBV27	once	-	TGTGCCAGCAGTTTTGGAATACCGGGTGAAGCTTTCTTT	CASSFGIPGEAFF
10	TRBJ1-2	TRBV2	-	-	TGTGCCAGCTTTTGGACTGGCTACACCTTC	CASFWTGYTF
14	TRBJ2-2	TRBV5-6	-	-	TGTGCCAGCAGCTTTGGGGTGAACACCGGGGAGCTGTTTTTT	CASSFGVNTGELFF
15	TRBJ2-7	TRBV29-1	few	-	TGCAGCGTTGCGGGTTGGGGGGACCGAAGATACGAGCAGTACTTC	CSVAGWGDRRYEQYF
15	TRBJ2-5	TRBV12-3/TRBV12-4	-	-	TGTGCCAGCAGTTTAGCGTGGCAGATGGAAGAGACCCAGTACTTC	CASSLAWQMEETQYF
15	TRBJ2-5	TRBV5-8	-	TRBD2	TGTGCCAGCCTATTGATGGGAGGGCCGGGAGAGACCCAGTACTTC	CASLLMGGPGETQYF
14	TRBJ1-4	TRBV9	-	TRBD1	TGTGCCAGCAGCGGCCGGGACAGGGATGAAAAACTGTTTTTT	CASSGRDRDEKLFF
14	TRBJ2-7	TRBV7-8	many	-	TGTGCCAGCAGCGCCAGGGTTAAGGAAGACGAGCAGTACTTC	CASSARVKEDEQYF
13	TRBJ2-1	TRBV6-2/TRBV6-3	-	TRBD1	TGTGCCAGCATAGGGGGCGGTTACAATGAGCAGTTCTTC	CASIGGGYNEQFF
12	TRBJ2-2	TRBV12-3/TRBV12-4	-	-	TGTGCCAGCAGAATCTTTTTCGGGGAGCTGTTTTTT	CASRIFFGELFF
12	TRBJ2-7	TRBV5-6	-	-	TGTGCCAGCAGCACGGGGGTGTACGAGCAGTACTTC	CASSTGVYEQYF
14	TRBJ2-3	TRBV9	-	-	TGTGCCAGCAGCGTCCCGGACTCCACAGATACGCAGTATTTT	CASSVPDSTDTQYF
13	TRBJ1-2	TRBV7-6	-	-	TGTGCCAGCAGCTCTATGGGGGCCCATGGCTACACCTTC	CASSSMGAHGYTF
18	TRBJ2-1	TRBV4-1	many	-	TGCGCCAGCAGCCAAGATCCTGCGGGCACGAGCTCCTACAATGAGCAGTTCTTC	CASSQDPAGTSSYNEQFF
13	TRBJ2-5	TRBV5-1	few	-	TGCGCCAGCAGCTTTAGGACAGCAGAGACCCAGTACTTC	CASSFRTAETQYF
12	TRBJ2-7	TRBV11-2	few	-	TGTGCCAGCAGCCCGCTCTGGGACGAGCAGTACTTC	CASSPLWDEQYF
13	TRBJ2-5	TRBV7-9	-	-	TGTGCCAGCAGCTTAGGAGCGGGAGAGACCCAGTACTTC	CASSLGAGETQYF
14	TRBJ2-7	TRBV10-2	-	-	TGCGCCAGCAGTGATACTAACAGCCCCTACGAGCAGTACTTC	CASSDTNSPYEQYF
15	TRBJ2-7	TRBV7-9	-	TRBD2	TGTGCCAGCAGCCCACTAGCGGGAGGGCCCCCCGAGCAGTACTTC	CASSPLAGGPPEQYF
14	TRBJ2-2	TRBV6-5	-	-	TGTGCCAGCAGTTACTTTTCCTACACCGGGGAGCTGTTTTTT	CASSYFSYTGELFF
12	TRBJ2-2	TRBV5-1	-	-	TGCGCCAGCAGCTTGACTCCCGGGGAGCTGTTTTTT	CASSLTPGELFF
15	TRBJ1-2	TRBV4-2	few	-	TGTGCCAGCAGCCAAGACAGGGAATGGATTTATGGCTACACCTTC	CASSQDREWIYGYTF